The 21 T cell receptor beta chains below all came from one sample that was sequenced in a study of T cell changes during pregnancy in multiple sclerosis. Clones were sequenced by immunoSEQ multiplex PCR, and TCRdb holds only the in-frame ones, with some missing. The data contain under 45,000 clones, roughly 90% of them singletons. Sequencing used CD8+ T cells from peripheral blood mononuclear cells, obtained in the first trimester of pregnancy. These TCRs come from a female donor with multiple sclerosis, enrolled in a pregnancy study.

The chain joins TRBV19 to TRBJ1-6; possibly TRBD1 for D (5 bases). The germline V and J ends were trimmed by 3 bases and 9 bases, with 15 bases remaining between them. The germline V gene has CDR1 LNHDA and CDR2 SQIVND (reference sequence). This CDR3 has 15 residues. This chain's CDR3 is CASSIWGRDSSPLHF. The CDR3, as DNA: TGTGCCAGTAGTATTTGGGGCAGGGATTCTTCACCCCTCCACTTT.

This clone was seen a single time. This chain joins TRBV14 and TRBJ2-2; D is undetermined. There are 14 residues in the CDR3. The germline V gene has CDR1 SGHDN and CDR2 FVKESK. The V end was cut by 3 bases, the J end by 1 base, with 6 bases between. CDR3 sequence reads: CASSQFRNTGELFF. The CDR3 region has the DNA TGTGCCAGCAGCCAGTTTCGGAACACCGGGGAGCTGTTTTTT.

This clone was recorded only once. The chain carries TRBV5-6 and TRBJ1-1; D call uncertain. The CDR3 extends over 15 amino acids. Trimming cost V 4 bases and J 0 bases, with 13 bases left between them. Germline CDR1 SGHDT, CDR2 YYEEEE. CDR3 sequence reads: CASSPQIPMNTEAFF. CDR3 bases: TGTGCCAGCAGCCCACAGATACCCATGAACACTGAAGCTTTCTTT. Full variable domain (outside the CDR3, taken from reference TRBV5-6 and TRBJ1-1): DAGVTQSPTHLIKTRGQQVTLRCSPKSGHDTVSWYQQALGQGPQFIFQYYEEEERQRGNFPDRFSGHQFPNYSSELNVNALLLGDSALYLCASSPQIPMNTEAFFGQGTRLTVV.

The rearrangement joins TRBV29-1 to TRBJ1-1; TRBD1 matches at 7 bases. CDR1 and CDR2 (germline): SQVTM, ANQGSEA. The CDR3 is 15 residues long. V shed 8 bases and J 4 bases; nucleotides not matched to a gene: 16. The CDR3, as DNA: TGCAGCCTCCTTGAGTTCCAGGGGGTGTTCACTGAAGCTTTCTTT. It encodes CSLLEFQGVFTEAFF.

The chain carries TRBV13 and TRBJ2-2; 8 bases line up with TRBD1. Per germline, CDR1 PRHDT and CDR2 FYEKMQ (reference sequence). With 4 bases clipped from V and 0 bases from J, the junction kept 4 bases outside the gene matches. The CDR3 has 16 residues. The CDR3 reads CASSSLQGANTGELFF. Here the CDR3 DNA reads TGTGCCAGCAGCTCATTACAGGGGGCGAACACCGGGGAGCTGTTTTTT. The full variable domain, completed using reference TRBV13 and TRBJ2-2, is AAGVIQSPRHLIKEKRETATLKCYPIPRHDTVYWYQQGPGQDPQFLISFYEKMQSDKGSIPDRFSAQQFSDYHSELNMSSLELGDSALYFCASSSLQGANTGELFFGEGSRLTVL.

This clone was seen once. The chain employs TRBV6-5 and TRBJ2-5, with D perhaps matching TRBD2 (7 bases). The V end was cut by 5 bases, the J end by 5 bases, with 12 bases between. The germline V gene encodes CDR1 MNHEY and CDR2 SVGAGI. The CDR3 is 13 amino acids. CDR3 DNA sequence: TGTGCCAGCAGTACGGGGGGCCCGGAGACCCAGTACTTC. It translates to CASSTGGPETQYF.

This sequence joins TRBV4-3 and TRBJ2-1, with 8 bases lining up with TRBD1. CDR1 and CDR2 from the germline V gene are LGHNA and YSLEER. The CDR3 sequence is 17 residues long. V shed 0 bases and J 4 bases; nucleotides not matched to a gene: 8. The CDR3 nucleotides read TGCGCCAGCAGCCAAGACTGGGGACAGGCCAGGTACAATGAGCAGTTCTTC. Amino acids: CASSQDWGQARYNEQFF.

This clone was recorded once. This chain connects TRBV19 to TRBJ1-1; the D gene is possibly TRBD1 (5 bases). The CDR3 contains 14 residues. CDR1 is LNHDA, CDR2 SQIVND, per germline (reference sequence). Trimming removed 6 bases at V and 1 base at J, with 12 bases between. The CDR3 DNA reads as TGTGCCAGTAGCCTGCAGGGAAAGAACACTGAAGCTTTCTTT. This translates into CASSLQGKNTEAFF.

J is TRBJ1-2 and V is TRBV10-3, with a possible D match to TRBD1 (5 bases). Germline-derived CDR1 and CDR2 are ENHRY and SYGVKD. This CDR3 region has 14 residues. Trimming left V 2 bases short and J 1 base short, with 8 bases between. CDR3 coding DNA: TGTGCCATCAGTGAGGCAGGGTTTAACTATGGCTACACCTTC. Its protein is CAISEAGFNYGYTF.

The V call is TRBV5-8, the J call TRBJ2-4, with TRBD1 matching over 7 bases. Germline CDR1 reads SGHTS; CDR2 reads YDEGEE. CDR3 length: 15 residues. The V and J ends lost 4 bases and 0 bases, in that order; junction bases with no gene match: 4. Here the CDR3 DNA reads TGTGCCAGCAGCAGGGACAGCCTAGCCAAAAACATTCAGTACTTC. Protein sequence: CASSRDSLAKNIQYF.

The count of this clone is one. V and J are TRBV4-3 and TRBJ2-7; 8 bases are shared with TRBD1. The CDR3 is 14 amino acids. Trimming removed 4 bases from V and 5 bases from J; junction bases left unmatched: 7. Germline loops: CDR1 LGHNA, CDR2 YSLEER. The CDR3 DNA is TGCGCCAGCAGCCCGGGGACAGGATTCGACGAGCAGTACTTC. Protein: CASSPGTGFDEQYF.

The chain couples TRBV9 to TRBJ1-2; D is ambiguous. The germline gives CDR1 SGDLS, CDR2 YYNGEE. V lost 3 bases to trimming and J lost 5 bases, with 14 bases between them. This CDR3 is built from 14 residues. DNA for the CDR3: TGTGCCAGCAGCGGTACGGACGGAGGGTATGGCTACACCTTC. This translates into CASSGTDGGYGYTF.

V is TRBV15 and J is TRBJ2-1, with a tentative D call TRBD2 (5 bases). The germline V gene has CDR1 LNHNV and CDR2 YYDKDF (reference sequence). V was pared by 10 bases and J by 4 bases, with 14 bases between. This CDR3 spans 13 amino acids. In DNA, the CDR3 is TGTGCCATAGGACCTAGGACTTACAATGAGCAGTTCTTC. Translation: CAIGPRTYNEQFF.

The chain uses TRBV7-2 and TRBJ2-7; 13 bases map to TRBD2. The germline gives CDR1 SGHTA, CDR2 FQGNSA. Trimming at V came to 5 bases and at J to 2 bases, leaving 9 bases not matched to a gene. This CDR3 is 17 amino acids long. In DNA, the CDR3 is TGTGCCAGCAGCCGAAGGACTAGCGGGGGTCCGACCTACGAGCAGTACTTC. The encoded protein is CASSRRTSGGPTYEQYF. The entire variable domain, with the rest obtained from reference TRBV7-2 and TRBJ2-7, is as follows: GAGVSQSPSNKVTEKGKDVELRCDPISGHTALYWYRQSLGQGLEFLIYFQGNSAPDKSGLPSDRFSAERTGGSVSTLTIQRTQQEDSAVYLCASSRRTSGGPTYEQYFGPGTRLTVT.

The chain links TRBV6-1 to TRBJ1-2, with D possibly being TRBD1 (6 bases). CDR1 and CDR2 (germline): MNHNS, SASEGT. This CDR3 has 13 amino acids. V was shortened by 6 bases and J by 4 bases, with 12 bases between the two germline ends. CDR3 region: CASRSGGAYGYTF. Written as DNA, the CDR3 is TGTGCCAGCAGAAGCGGGGGGGCCTATGGCTACACCTTC.

This chain joins TRBV4-1 and TRBJ2-5, with TRBD2 matching over 12 bases. Germline V gene data show CDR1 as MGHRA and CDR2 as YSYEKL. V lost 6 bases to trimming and J lost 5 bases; unmatched junction nucleotides: 4. This CDR3 has 14 amino acids. The CDR3 loop is CASSLAGGPETQYF. The CDR3, as DNA: TGCGCCAGCAGTCTAGCGGGGGGGCCGGAGACCCAGTACTTC.

The rearrangement uses TRBV6-5 and TRBJ2-3, with D maybe TRBD2 (6 bases). This CDR3 has 14 residues. CDR1 and CDR2 (germline): MNHEY, SVGAGI. The V and J ends lost 7 bases and 6 bases respectively, with 17 bases between them. CDR3 coding DNA: TGTGCCAGCACCCATCCCGGGAGTACGGATACGCAGTATTTT. Its protein product is CASTHPGSTDTQYF.

The rearrangement uses TRBV11-1 and TRBJ1-1, with 7 bases aligning to TRBD1. The CDR3 loop spans 15 amino acids. The germline V gene encodes CDR1 SGHAT and CDR2 FQDESV (reference sequence). V lost 5 bases to trimming and J lost 3 bases; unmatched junction nucleotides: 9. The DNA for the CDR3 is TGTGCCAGCAGCACACGGGACAGTGGAGACACTGAAGCTTTCTTT. As protein: CASSTRDSGDTEAFF.

The V call is TRBV7-6, the J call TRBJ1-6; the match to TRBD1 covers 7 bases. This CDR3 comprises 13 residues. V trimming: 5 bases; J trimming: 6 bases; junction bases outside the gene matches: 1. Germline-derived CDR1 and CDR2 are SGHVS and FNYEAQ. The CDR3 coding sequence is TGTGCCAGCAGCGGGACAGTTAATTCACCCCTCCACTTT. Translation: CASSGTVNSPLHF.

J is TRBJ2-3 and V is TRBV7-3; TRBD2 matches 8 bases. CDR1 SGHTA and CDR2 FQGTGA come from the germline V gene. V lost 3 bases to trimming and J lost 7 bases; unmatched junction nucleotides: 6. The CDR3 extends over 14 amino acids. For the CDR3, the DNA is TGTGCCAGCAGCTTCTACGGGGGGGCGAATACGCAGTATTTT. This translates into CASSFYGGANTQYF.

The J gene is TRBJ2-1, the V gene TRBV5-8; 9 bases agree with TRBD2. The V gene's germline CDR1 is SGHTS and CDR2 YDEGEE. The V and J ends lost 7 bases and 4 bases, in that order; junction bases with no gene match: 6. The CDR3 has 14 residues. The chain's CDR3 is CASRVLAGYNEQFF. As DNA, the CDR3 is TGTGCCAGCCGCGTGCTAGCGGGGTACAATGAGCAGTTCTTC.